One sample yielded the 30 T cell receptor beta chains listed below, sequenced in a study of blood T cell repertoires in COVID-19 (TCRdb year 2020). Receptor amplification or capture employed the immunoSEQ multiplex PCR assay. TCRdb stores this immuneACCESS table with in-frame sequences only. Part of the clones is absent; in the studies checked, under half of the shortfall reflects unresolved V genes, and no reason is known for the rest. The sample data list 410,000 or so clones, and 86% of these were observed just once. Under 1.5% of the sample is in the top ten clones. Sequenced: peripheral blood. The receptors derive from a woman in her twenties or thirties with active or convalescent COVID-19.

The genes are TRBV3-1 (or the pseudogene TRBV3-2) and TRBJ1-2; 7 bases agree with TRBD1. Germline values: CDR1 LGHDT, CDR2 YNNKEL (reference sequence). J gave up 5 bases and V 0 bases, and 15 bases lay outside the gene matches. CDR3 size: 18 residues. CDR3 coding DNA: TGTGCCAGCAGCCAAGAACGGGCAGGGGGTAGTTTGGGGTATGGCTACACCTTC. This sequence encodes CASSQERAGGSLGYGYTF.

The rearrangement links TRBV4-1 to TRBJ2-1, with D maybe TRBD2 (5 bases). Trimming took off 2 bases at V and 3 bases at J, with 14 bases between the two ends. Germline lookup yields CDR1 MGHRA and CDR2 YSYEKL. This CDR3 has 16 residues. The chain's CDR3 is CASSQPPGISYNEQFF. In nucleotides, the CDR3 is TGCGCCAGCAGCCAACCCCCGGGAATCAGCTACAATGAGCAGTTCTTC.

J is TRBJ2-2 and V is TRBV9; D possibly corresponds to TRBD2 (6 bases). Looked up from germline, CDR1 is SGDLS and CDR2 is YYNGEE. The CDR3 runs to 17 residues. Trimming took 0 bases from V and 4 from J, leaving 16 bases between them. The CDR3 loop reads CASSVAAASAGTGELFF. The CDR3 DNA sequence: TGTGCCAGCAGCGTAGCTGCGGCTAGCGCCGGCACCGGGGAGCTGTTTTTT. Complete variable domain (other parts from reference TRBV9 and TRBJ2-2): DSGVTQTPKHLITATGQRVTLRCSPRSGDLSVYWYQQSLDQGLQFLIQYYNGEERAKGNILERFSAQQFPDLHSELNLSSLELGDSALYFCASSVAAASAGTGELFFGEGSRLTVL.

V usage is TRBV19 and J usage is TRBJ1-5; unclear D gene. Trimming removed 1 base from V and 0 bases from J, with 13 bases in between. The germline gives CDR1 LNHDA, CDR2 SQIVND (reference sequence). This CDR3 has 17 amino acids. CDR3 sequence reads: CASSIVEAFYSNQPQHF. Here the CDR3 DNA reads TGTGCCAGTAGTATAGTTGAGGCATTCTATAGCAATCAGCCCCAGCATTTT. The full variable domain, its missing parts supplied by reference TRBV19 and TRBJ1-5, is DGGITQSPKYLFRKEGQNVTLSCEQNLNHDAMYWYRQDPGQGLRLIYYSQIVNDFQKGDIAEGYSVSREKKESFPLTVTSAQKNPTAFYLCASSIVEAFYSNQPQHFGDGTRLSIL.

The chain combines TRBV5-6 with TRBJ1-2; 7 bases agree with TRBD1. V lost 4 bases, J lost 0 bases, and 9 bases stayed unmatched. Germline V lookup: CDR1 SGHDT, CDR2 YYEEEE. The CDR3 sequence is 16 residues long. CDR3: CASSPWGQNTNYGYTF. The CDR3 DNA sequence: TGTGCCAGCAGCCCATGGGGACAGAACACTAACTATGGCTACACCTTC.

The genes are TRBV9 and TRBJ2-5; 7 bases align to TRBD1. The germline gives CDR1 SGDLS, CDR2 YYNGEE. This CDR3 spans 16 amino acids. J was trimmed by 5 bases and V by 3 bases; bases with no gene match: 13. CDR3 in amino acids: CASSEGQLGGAETQYF. The CDR3 nucleotides are TGTGCCAGCAGCGAGGGACAGTTAGGTGGGGCGGAGACCCAGTACTTC.

For this clone: The sample has other DNA sequences that encode this CDR3 too. This rearrangement joins TRBV4-1 to TRBJ2-5, with 8 bases that match TRBD2. V lost 3 bases, J lost 1 base, and 4 bases stayed unmatched. The CDR3 consists of 15 residues. Germline assignment: CDR1 MGHRA and CDR2 YSYEKL. The CDR3 loop is CASSQLAGGQETQYF. CDR3 nucleotides: TGCGCCAGCAGCCAGCTAGCGGGCGGCCAAGAGACCCAGTACTTC.

V gene TRBV5-1 combines with J gene TRBJ1-2, with 11 bases matching TRBD1. The V gene end was trimmed by 4 bases and the J gene end by 8 bases; junction bases not matched to a gene: 10. Looked up from germline, CDR1 is SGHRS and CDR2 is YFSETQ. The length of the CDR3 is 15 residues. CDR3 residues: CASSRTEDRGHGYTF. The CDR3, as DNA: TGCGCCAGCAGCAGAACCGAGGACAGGGGGCACGGCTACACCTTC.

The genes are TRBV7-9 and TRBJ2-5, with TRBD2 matching over 7 bases. The V and J ends lost 2 bases and 4 bases, in that order; junction bases with no gene match: 4. This CDR3 is 14 amino acids long. From germline, CDR1 is SEHNR and CDR2 FQNEAQ (reference sequence). The CDR3: CASSLSPGGETQYF. CDR3 coding DNA: TGTGCCAGCAGCTTAAGTCCGGGGGGAGAGACCCAGTACTTC.

The chain employs TRBV7-7 and TRBJ2-3; D is possibly TRBD2 (6 bases). In germline, CDR1 is SSHAT, CDR2 FNYEAQ (reference sequence). V was trimmed by 5 bases and J by 2 bases, leaving 17 bases between them. CDR3 size: 16 residues. CDR3 DNA sequence: TGTGCCAGCAGCCCAGACGGGGGAAAAACCACAGATACGCAGTATTTT. Its translation is CASSPDGGKTTDTQYF.

The chain is built from TRBV14 and TRBJ2-7; tentative D call: TRBD1 (6 bases). This CDR3 has 18 residues. The V and J ends lost 0 bases and 3 bases respectively, with 21 bases between them. Germline CDR1 and CDR2: SGHDN and FVKESK. The CDR3 DNA reads as TGTGCCAGCAGCCAAGATTCCCCTAACAGGGCCACGGGCTACGAGCAGTACTTC. As protein: CASSQDSPNRATGYEQYF.

The chain joins TRBV9 to TRBJ1-4; 9 bases line up with TRBD1. With 3 bases clipped from V and 8 bases from J, the junction kept 11 bases outside the gene matches. CDR3 length: 16 residues. From germline, CDR1 is SGDLS and CDR2 YYNGEE. This chain's CDR3 is CASSARGGQGGEKLFF. The CDR3 nucleotides are TGTGCCAGCAGCGCCCGAGGGGGACAGGGAGGAGAAAAACTGTTTTTT.

Concerning this clone itself: The sample contains more than one DNA sequence encoding this CDR3. The chain joins TRBV28 to TRBJ1-2, with TRBD1 identical over 8 bases. The CDR3 consists of 14 residues. V was pared by 4 bases and J by 5 bases, with 6 bases of the junction left unmatched. CDR1 and CDR2 (germline): MDHEN, SYDVKM. CDR3 nucleotides: TGTGCCAGCAGTTCAGGACAGGGAGGGTATGGCTACACCTTC. Translated, it gives CASSSGQGGYGYTF.

The chain combines TRBV18 with TRBJ1-1; the D is unclear. The germline CDR1 and CDR2 sequences are KGHSH and LQKENI. Trimming cost V 0 bases and J 2 bases, with 10 bases left between them. This CDR3 is 15 amino acids long. CDR3 protein: CASSPPAQINTEAFF. In DNA, the CDR3 is TGTGCCAGCTCACCACCGGCACAGATTAACACTGAAGCTTTCTTT.

This clone has a single count. This chain connects TRBV2 to TRBJ2-2; 8 bases map to TRBD1. V lost 11 bases, J lost 7 bases, and 9 bases stayed unmatched. Germline CDR1 and CDR2: SNHLY and FYNNEI. This CDR3 is built from 13 residues. CDR3 amino acids: CAGKGQGIGELFF. CDR3 nucleotide sequence: TGTGCCGGGAAAGGACAGGGAATCGGGGAGCTGTTTTTT.

This chain connects TRBV18 to TRBJ2-3; D is undetermined. V lost 6 bases, J lost 4 bases, and 11 bases lay in between. Germline V gene lookup returns CDR1 KGHSH and CDR2 LQKENI. The CDR3 runs to 13 residues. In DNA form, the CDR3 reads TGTGCCAGCTCGAGTGGAGCTTCAGATACGCAGTATTTT. Its protein product is CASSSGASDTQYF.

The DNA of the CDR3 is TGCGCCAGCAGCTTGGGGACAGACTCTAGCAATCAGCCCCAGCATTTT. Its protein is CASSLGTDSSNQPQHF. The chain couples TRBV5-1 to TRBJ1-5, with D possibly TRBD1 on 6 matching bases. Germline V gene sequence: CDR1 SGHRS, CDR2 YFSETQ. Trimming left V 0 bases short and J 0 bases short, with 10 bases between. The CDR3 runs to 16 residues.

The rearrangement uses TRBV6-5 and TRBJ1-1; TRBD1 agrees at 8 bases. The germline V gene has CDR1 MNHEY and CDR2 SVGAGI. The V gene end was trimmed by 6 bases and the J gene end by 5 bases; junction bases not matched to a gene: 8. The CDR3 loop spans 14 amino acids. The CDR3 is CASRRQGRGTEAFF. CDR3 in DNA: TGTGCCAGCAGAAGACAGGGGCGAGGGACTGAAGCTTTCTTT.

This chain connects TRBV19 to TRBJ2-5; 7 bases fit TRBD1. The junction had 7 bases not matched to a gene; V was cut back by 8 bases and J by 1 base. The germline V gene has CDR1 LNHDA and CDR2 SQIVND (reference sequence). CDR3 length: 14 residues. The CDR3 coding sequence is TGTGCCAGTGGGTGGGGACAGAGCCAAGAGACCCAGTACTTC. Amino acids: CASGWGQSQETQYF.

The chain couples TRBV30 to TRBJ2-1; D is perhaps TRBD2 (6 bases). Germline CDR1 is GTSNPN and CDR2 is SVGIG (reference sequence). Trimming cost V 0 bases and J 3 bases, with 15 bases left between them. The CDR3 loop spans 16 amino acids. The CDR3 protein is CAWSVSWSGLYNEQFF. CDR3 bases: TGTGCCTGGAGTGTATCTTGGTCGGGACTCTACAATGAGCAGTTCTTC.

The V and J genes are TRBV4-1 and TRBJ1-2; D uncertain. The CDR3 has 16 residues. Per the germline V gene, CDR1 is MGHRA and CDR2 is YSYEKL. Between the trimmed V and J ends, which lost 1 base and 0 bases, there was a span of 12 bases. DNA of the CDR3: TGCGCCAGCAGCCAAGGGGAGGTGGTACCTAACTATGGCTACACCTTC. This codes for CASSQGEVVPNYGYTF.

The rearrangement joins TRBV30 to TRBJ2-2, with 8 bases identical to TRBD1. V trimming: 5 bases; J trimming: 1 base; junction bases outside the gene matches: 9. CDR1 GTSNPN and CDR2 SVGIG come from the germline V gene (reference sequence). The CDR3 is made up of 16 amino acids. The CDR3 protein is CAWDSGTGLNTGELFF. CDR3 bases: TGTGCCTGGGACTCGGGGACAGGACTGAACACCGGGGAGCTGTTTTTT. The full variable domain, with the rest looked up from reference TRBV30 and TRBJ2-2, is SQTIHQWPATLVQPVGSPLSLECTVEGTSNPNLYWYRQAAGRGLQLLFYSVGIGQISSEVPQNLSASRPQDRQFILSSKKLLLSDSGFYLCAWDSGTGLNTGELFFGEGSRLTVL.

The J gene is TRBJ2-1, the V gene TRBV29-1, with 7 bases lining up with TRBD1. Germline CDR1 reads SQVTM; CDR2 reads ANQGSEA. With V trimmed by 5 bases and J by 6 bases, 7 bases remained unmatched. CDR3 size: 13 residues. As DNA, the CDR3 is TGCAGCGTTCAACAGGGGTCAGGCAATGAGCAGTTCTTC. It is translated as CSVQQGSGNEQFF.

The rearrangement links TRBV4-1 to TRBJ1-5; D gene uncertain. The germline V gene encodes CDR1 MGHRA and CDR2 YSYEKL. V gave up 3 bases and J gave up 9 bases, with 24 bases separating them. The CDR3 length is 17 residues. As DNA, the CDR3 is TGCGCCAGCAGCCAGGCCTCACATAGACTAGTCTGGGGGCCCCAGCATTTT. Amino acids: CASSQASHRLVWGPQHF.

The V gene is TRBV15, the J gene TRBJ1-1; D unresolved. Germline CDR1 is LNHNV and CDR2 is YYDKDF (reference sequence). Trimming cost V 11 bases and J 1 base, with 8 bases left between them. The CDR3 length is 11 residues. The CDR3: CASGENTEAFF. The CDR3 DNA reads TGTGCCTCGGGTGAGAACACTGAAGCTTTCTTT.

The chain employs TRBV6-5 and TRBJ2-5; 9 positions match TRBD1. V lost 6 bases to trimming and J lost 4 bases; unmatched junction nucleotides: 9. The CDR3 extends over 15 amino acids. CDR1 and CDR2 (germline): MNHEY, SVGAGI. This chain's CDR3 is CASSLQGAGGETQYF. Here the CDR3 DNA reads TGTGCCAGCAGCTTACAGGGGGCGGGTGGAGAGACCCAGTACTTC.

The J gene is TRBJ1-1, the V gene TRBV5-1; 8 bases line up with TRBD1. The CDR3 loop spans 14 amino acids. With 4 bases clipped from V and 1 base from J, the junction kept 3 bases outside the gene matches. Germline V lookup: CDR1 SGHRS, CDR2 YFSETQ. The CDR3 coding sequence is TGCGCCAGCAGCCCCACAGGGGGGAACACTGAAGCTTTCTTT. It encodes CASSPTGGNTEAFF.

The CDR3 coding sequence is TGTGCCAGCAGCTTAGTTCAGGTTGATACGCAGTATTTT. It specifies CASSLVQVDTQYF. The chain joins TRBV7-9 to TRBJ2-3; the D is unclear. Germline loops: CDR1 SEHNR, CDR2 FQNEAQ (reference sequence). Trimming left V 1 base short and J 6 bases short, with 8 bases between. The CDR3 runs 13 residues.

This chain connects TRBV18 to TRBJ1-1, with 10 bases lining up with TRBD1. J lost 1 base, V lost 8 bases, and 1 base had no gene match. Germline lookup yields CDR1 KGHSH and CDR2 LQKENI. The CDR3 has 13 residues. CDR3 residues: CASRQGANTEAFF. In DNA form, the CDR3 reads TGTGCCAGCCGACAGGGGGCGAACACTGAAGCTTTCTTT.

V usage is TRBV19 and J usage is TRBJ2-1; TRBD2 might be the D (6 bases). V was trimmed by 5 bases and J by 5 bases, leaving 13 bases between them. The CDR3 is 14 residues long. Germline lookup yields CDR1 LNHDA and CDR2 SQIVND (reference sequence). The CDR3 loop reads CASSPTGGHNEQFF. The DNA for the CDR3 is TGTGCCAGTAGTCCTACCGGGGGACACAATGAGCAGTTCTTC.